One sample yielded the 11 T cell receptor beta chains listed below, sequenced in a study of blood T cell repertoires in COVID-19. Data came from immunoSEQ multiplex PCR; TCRdb stores just in-frame clones and leaves some out. The sample lists nearly 350,000 clones, about nine tenths occurring once. The sequencing input was peripheral blood. These receptors were obtained from a woman aged 50 to 60 with COVID-19, enrolled during active disease.

The V and J genes are TRBV4-2 and TRBJ2-7; 8 bases fit TRBD1. The CDR3 runs to 19 residues. V gave up 1 base and J gave up 0 bases; unmatched junction bases: 14. CDR1 is LGHNA and CDR2 is YNFKEQ in the germline V gene. The CDR3: CASSQVFISDRESSYEQYF. The CDR3, as DNA: TGTGCCAGCAGCCAAGTCTTTATATCGGACAGGGAGAGCTCCTACGAGCAGTACTTC.

This chain uses TRBV30 with TRBJ2-3; D call uncertain. The V end was cut by 2 bases, the J end by 0 bases, with 9 bases between. The CDR3 length is 14 residues. The germline gives CDR1 GTSNPN, CDR2 SVGIG (reference sequence). Here the CDR3 DNA reads TGTGCCTGGAGTTATTTGCAGAGCACAGATACGCAGTATTTT. This translates into CAWSYLQSTDTQYF.

This sequence joins TRBV7-8 and TRBJ1-5, with 7 bases lining up with TRBD1. The CDR3 has 18 residues. The V gene's germline CDR1 is SGHVS and CDR2 FQNEAQ. Trimming at V came to 2 bases and at J to 4 bases, leaving 14 bases not matched to a gene. The CDR3 here is CASSLTTGFGTDNQPQHF. CDR3 DNA sequence: TGTGCCAGCAGCTTAACTACGGGGTTCGGGACAGATAATCAGCCCCAGCATTTT.

This chain connects TRBV6-2 or TRBV6-3 to TRBJ2-7; no clear D gene. Germline CDR1 and CDR2: MNHEY and SVGEGT. Trimming took off 2 bases at V and 6 bases at J, with 8 bases between the two ends. The CDR3 totals 12 residues. CDR3 DNA: TGTGCCAGCAGTTACGGAGTGGGCGAGCAGTACTTC. This sequence encodes CASSYGVGEQYF.

The chain links TRBV19 to TRBJ1-1, with D tentatively TRBD1 (6 bases). V was shortened by 5 bases and J by 0 bases, with 19 bases between the two germline ends. In germline, CDR1 is LNHDA, CDR2 SQIVND (reference sequence). The CDR3 runs to 17 residues. CDR3 amino acids: CASSYLTGRGMNTEAFF. The CDR3 DNA reads TGTGCCAGTAGTTACCTGACAGGCCGAGGGATGAACACTGAAGCTTTCTTT.

This clone occurred once. This chain uses TRBV5-4 with TRBJ1-5, with D tentatively TRBD1 (5 bases). The CDR3 extends over 12 amino acids. Trimming stripped 4 bases from V and 12 bases from J, with 14 bases between. Per the germline V gene, CDR1 is SGHNT and CDR2 is YYREEE (reference sequence). For the CDR3, the DNA is TGTGCCAGCAGCAAGCGGGACGGACTCCAGCATTTT. Protein sequence: CASSKRDGLQHF.

V is TRBV3-1 (or the pseudogene TRBV3-2) and J is TRBJ1-5; the D gene is possibly TRBD1 (6 bases). V dropped 6 bases and J dropped 0 bases, with 12 bases sitting between them. The CDR3 is made up of 15 amino acids. CDR1 and CDR2 from the germline V gene are LGHDT and YNNKEL (reference sequence). The CDR3 coding sequence is TGTGCCAGCAGTCGGACAGATAGTAGCAATCAGCCCCAGCATTTT. This gives the protein CASSRTDSSNQPQHF.

Turning to this clone: This specimen includes other DNA sequences encoding the same CDR3. This sequence joins TRBV11-3 and TRBJ2-7; 7 nucleotides match TRBD2. The V segment lost 1 base and the J segment 3 bases; nucleotides outside the gene matches: 3. The CDR3 runs to 14 residues. Germline values: CDR1 SGHNT, CDR2 YENEEA. The DNA of the CDR3 is TGTGCCAGCAGCTTAGGCGGGAGTAGCTACGAGCAGTACTTC. Protein sequence: CASSLGGSSYEQYF.

The DNA of the CDR3 is TGTGCCAGCTCACCGCCTCGGGACAGGGCTTCCGGGGAGCTGTTTTTT. As protein: CASSPPRDRASGELFF. This chain joins TRBV18 and TRBJ2-2; 9 bases line up with TRBD1. CDR3 size: 16 residues. J lost 6 bases, V lost 3 bases, and 8 bases had no gene match. Germline loops: CDR1 KGHSH, CDR2 LQKENI.

The chain links TRBV5-1 to TRBJ1-2, with D perhaps TRBD1 (6 bases). CDR3 length: 14 amino acids. Germline lookup yields CDR1 SGHRS and CDR2 YFSETQ. V was cut by 0 bases and J by 8 bases, with 14 bases left in between. DNA for the CDR3: TGCGCCAGCAGCTTGGAAGTAACAGGGAGCGGCTACACCTTC. Its translation: CASSLEVTGSGYTF.

The chain joins TRBV6-5 to TRBJ2-7; 8 bases are a match to TRBD2. CDR1 is MNHEY and CDR2 is SVGAGI in the germline V gene. CDR3 length: 13 amino acids. The V segment lost 8 bases and the J segment 1 base; nucleotides outside the gene matches: 4. The chain's CDR3 is CASLAGGSYEQYF. CDR3 nucleotides: TGTGCCAGCTTGGCGGGAGGTTCCTACGAGCAGTACTTC.